This T cell receptor (beta chain) is drawn from a study of blood T cell repertoires in COVID-19. Study summary: In each case, the material was cDNA or gDNA derived from T cells, B-cell-depleted T cells, or PBMCs.

The method was immunoSEQ multiplex PCR; TCRdb's version includes in-frame clones alone and lacks a portion of them. The sample includes about 210,000 clones, approximately 86% seen only once; the top ten take 0.65% to 0.85%. V shed 2 bases and J 6 bases; nucleotides not matched to a gene: 5. CDR1 is SNHLY and CDR2 is FYNNEI in the germline V gene. The CDR3 is made up of 15 amino acids. This TCR was sampled from a man in his forties with acute or convalescent COVID-19. The chain is built from TRBV2 and TRBJ1-5, with 9 positions matching TRBD1. Sequencing used peripheral blood. The CDR3 reads CASSEWLTGGQPQHF. The CDR3 DNA sequence: TGTGCCAGCAGTGAATGGTTGACAGGGGGTCAGCCCCAGCATTTT.